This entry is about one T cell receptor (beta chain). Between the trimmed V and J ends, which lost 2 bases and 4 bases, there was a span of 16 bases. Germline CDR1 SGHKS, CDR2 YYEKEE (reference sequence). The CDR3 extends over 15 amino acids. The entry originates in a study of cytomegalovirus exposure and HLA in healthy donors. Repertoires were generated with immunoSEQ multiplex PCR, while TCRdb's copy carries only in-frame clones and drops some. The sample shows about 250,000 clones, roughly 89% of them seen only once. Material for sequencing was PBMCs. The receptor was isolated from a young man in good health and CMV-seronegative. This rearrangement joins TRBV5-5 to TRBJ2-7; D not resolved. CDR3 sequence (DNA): TGTGCCAGCAGCTTACCTCCGGGTCGCTATTACGAGCAGTACTTC. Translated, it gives CASSLPPGRYYEQYF.